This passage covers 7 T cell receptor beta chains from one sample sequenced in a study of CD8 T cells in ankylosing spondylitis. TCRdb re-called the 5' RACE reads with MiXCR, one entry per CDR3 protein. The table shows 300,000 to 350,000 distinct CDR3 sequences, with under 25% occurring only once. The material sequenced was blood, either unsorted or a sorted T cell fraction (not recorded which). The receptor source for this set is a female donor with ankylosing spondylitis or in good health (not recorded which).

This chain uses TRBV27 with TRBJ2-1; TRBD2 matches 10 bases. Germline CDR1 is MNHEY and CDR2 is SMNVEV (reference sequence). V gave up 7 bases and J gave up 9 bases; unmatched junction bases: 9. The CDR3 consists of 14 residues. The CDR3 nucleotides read TGTGCCAGCATGGCAGCGGGAGGGCCGAGTGAGCAGTTCTTC. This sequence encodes CASMAAGGPSEQFF.

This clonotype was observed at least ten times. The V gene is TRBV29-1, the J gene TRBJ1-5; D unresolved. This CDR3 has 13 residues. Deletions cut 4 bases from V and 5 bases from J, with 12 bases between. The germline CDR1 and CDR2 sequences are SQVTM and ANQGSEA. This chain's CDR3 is CSVAGRVDQPQHF. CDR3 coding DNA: TGCAGCGTTGCTGGTAGGGTGGATCAGCCCCAGCATTTT.

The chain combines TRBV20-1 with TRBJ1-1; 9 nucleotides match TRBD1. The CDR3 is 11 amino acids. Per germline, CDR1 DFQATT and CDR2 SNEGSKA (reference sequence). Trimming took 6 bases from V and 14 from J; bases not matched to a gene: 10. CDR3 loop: CSADGQGRSFF. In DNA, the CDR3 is TGCAGTGCGGACGGACAGGGGAGGTCGTTCTTT.

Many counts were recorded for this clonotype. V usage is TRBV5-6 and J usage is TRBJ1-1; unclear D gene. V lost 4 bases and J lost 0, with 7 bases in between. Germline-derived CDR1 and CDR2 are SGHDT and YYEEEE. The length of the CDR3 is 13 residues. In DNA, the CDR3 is TGTGCCAGCAGCCGCGGGGTGAACACTGAAGCTTTCTTT. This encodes CASSRGVNTEAFF. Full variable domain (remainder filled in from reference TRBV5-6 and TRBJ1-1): DAGVTQSPTHLIKTRGQQVTLRCSPKSGHDTVSWYQQALGQGPQFIFQYYEEEERQRGNFPDRFSGHQFPNYSSELNVNALLLGDSALYLCASSRGVNTEAFFGQGTRLTVV.

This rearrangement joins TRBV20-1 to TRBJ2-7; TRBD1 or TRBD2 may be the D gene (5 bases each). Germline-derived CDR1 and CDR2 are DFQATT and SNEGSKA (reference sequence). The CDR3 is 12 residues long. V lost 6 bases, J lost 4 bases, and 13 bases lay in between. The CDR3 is CSATGTNYEQYF. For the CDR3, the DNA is TGCAGTGCCACGGGGACGAATTACGAGCAGTACTTC.

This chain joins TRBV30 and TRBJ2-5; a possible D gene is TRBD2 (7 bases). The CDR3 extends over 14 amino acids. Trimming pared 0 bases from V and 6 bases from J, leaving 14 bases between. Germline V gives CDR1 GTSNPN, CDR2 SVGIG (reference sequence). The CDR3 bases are TGTGCCTGGAGTGTAGGGGGGAGCGGGAAGACCCAGTACTTC. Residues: CAWSVGGSGKTQYF.

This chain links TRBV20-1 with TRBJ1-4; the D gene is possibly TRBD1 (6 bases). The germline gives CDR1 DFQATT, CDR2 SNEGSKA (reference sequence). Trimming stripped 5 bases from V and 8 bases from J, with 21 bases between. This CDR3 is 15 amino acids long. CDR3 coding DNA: TGCAGTGCTCGGAATTACAGGGAACTGGGAGAAAAACTGTTTTTT. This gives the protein CSARNYRELGEKLFF.